Each of the 20 T cell receptor beta chains below was sequenced from the same sample in a study of cytomegalovirus exposure and HLA in healthy donors. Primers included in the PCR were 60 Vbeta and 13 Jbeta primers. Some clones are missing from TCRdb's copy, which holds only in-frame ones; the method was immunoSEQ multiplex PCR. The table includes 120,000 or so clones, 80% detected once. The specimen was PBMCs. Source of these receptors: a male donor in good health and CMV-seronegative.

The CDR3: CASSEPGRGYTF. CDR3 in DNA: TGTGCCAGCAGTGAACCAGGGCGGGGCTACACCTTC. V usage is TRBV25-1 and J usage is TRBJ1-2, with a tentative D call TRBD1 (5 bases). Germline-derived CDR1 and CDR2 are MGHDK and SYGVNS. The CDR3 is 12 amino acids. The V end lost 2 bases, the J end lost 8 bases, and 9 bases lay between the germline ends.

J is TRBJ1-1 and V is TRBV7-9, with a possible D match to TRBD1 (6 bases). With 1 base removed from V and 8 bases from J, the gap between germline ends came to 8 bases. The germline V gene has CDR1 SEHNR and CDR2 FQNEAQ (reference sequence). The CDR3 covers 12 residues. DNA of the CDR3: TGTGCCAGCAGCTTAGGGACAGACGAAGCTTTCTTT. It specifies CASSLGTDEAFF.

The gene calls are TRBV20-1 and TRBJ2-3, with unresolved D. The length of the CDR3 is 11 residues. V dropped 1 base and J dropped 6 bases, with 5 bases sitting between them. Germline CDR1 DFQATT, CDR2 SNEGSKA (reference sequence). In DNA form, the CDR3 reads TGCAGTGCTAGAGTTTCGGATACGCAGTATTTT. Translating it yields CSARVSDTQYF.

The chain is built from TRBV6-5 and TRBJ2-7; 10 bases align to TRBD1. The CDR3 has 14 amino acids. Germline CDR1 MNHEY, CDR2 SVGAGI. The junction had 4 bases not matched to a gene; V was cut back by 2 bases and J by 6 bases. CDR3 sequence (DNA): TGTGCCAGCAGTTACCCGGACAGGGGGAGCGAGCAGTACTTC. Translated: CASSYPDRGSEQYF.

The chain has TRBV6-1 and TRBJ2-7, with a possible D match to TRBD2 (7 bases). The V end lost 10 bases, the J end lost 3 bases, and 22 bases lay between the germline ends. This CDR3 is 15 amino acids long. Looked up from germline, CDR1 is MNHNS and CDR2 is SASEGT. In DNA form, the CDR3 reads TGTGCCACCCAGAGAGTGGGGGGGCGCCTCTACGAGCAGTACTTC. This gives the protein CATQRVGGRLYEQYF.

This clone was recorded a few times. The gene calls are TRBV6-4 and TRBJ2-1, with 12 bases matching TRBD2. Germline assignment: CDR1 MRHNA and CDR2 SNTAGT. The CDR3 is made up of 18 amino acids. With V trimmed by 0 bases and J by 9 bases, 12 bases remained unmatched. The CDR3 bases are TGTGCCAGCAGTGACTCGGCTAGCGGGGGGGCCAGTCTTGGTGAGCAGTTCTTC. It translates to CASSDSASGGASLGEQFF.

V is TRBV29-1 and J is TRBJ1-4, with 9 bases lining up with TRBD1. Germline assignment: CDR1 SQVTM and CDR2 ANQGSEA. With V trimmed by 7 bases and J by 4 bases, 1 base remained unmatched. This CDR3 is 12 amino acids long. CDR3 protein: CSAGQGNEKLFF. CDR3 bases: TGCAGCGCGGGACAGGGTAATGAAAAACTGTTTTTT.

The genes are TRBV11-2 and TRBJ1-1; D possibly corresponds to TRBD1 (5 bases). Germline V gene data show CDR1 as SGHAT and CDR2 as FQNNGV. The V end was cut by 5 bases, the J end by 4 bases, with 14 bases between. The CDR3 is made up of 14 amino acids. The CDR3 coding sequence is TGTGCCAGCAGCCCTGGGGACTTCTTCACTGAAGCTTTCTTT. Its translation is CASSPGDFFTEAFF.

This chain joins TRBV10-3 and TRBJ1-1; D is possibly TRBD1 (6 bases). The CDR3 covers 17 residues. The V end was cut by 4 bases, the J end by 1 base, with 19 bases between. CDR1 is ENHRY, CDR2 SYGVKD, per germline. The CDR3 is CAISAGGRGLGNTEAFF. DNA of the CDR3: TGTGCCATCAGTGCGGGAGGCAGGGGCCTTGGGAACACTGAAGCTTTCTTT.

By sample fraction, this clone is medium-sized. J is TRBJ1-2 and V is TRBV18; D gene ambiguous. Trimming pared 3 bases from V and 4 bases from J, leaving 12 bases between. The CDR3 length is 14 residues. Germline loops: CDR1 KGHSH, CDR2 LQKENI. CDR3 DNA sequence: TGTGCCAGCTCACCTTCCGTGGGCCGCTATGGCTACACCTTC. It yields the protein CASSPSVGRYGYTF.

This rearrangement joins TRBV1 to TRBJ2-7; the table's D call, TRBD1, was not checked against the DNA. TRBV1 has pseudogene status. The CDR3 totals 15 residues. The CDR3 DNA follows: TGCACCAGCAGCCAAAGGTTTGGCAGGTCCTACGAGCAGTACTTC. Its protein product is CTSSQRFGRSYEQYF.

This chain connects TRBV5-1 to TRBJ2-3; D gene ambiguous. The CDR3 is 16 amino acids. V shed 0 bases and J shed 2 bases, with 13 bases lying between them. The V gene's germline CDR1 is SGHRS and CDR2 YFSETQ. The chain's CDR3 is CASSLANRDITDTQYF. CDR3 in DNA: TGCGCCAGCAGCTTGGCCAACAGAGACATCACAGATACGCAGTATTTT.

The J gene is TRBJ2-1, the V gene TRBV2, with 10 bases fitting TRBD2. The CDR3 sequence is 15 residues long. The V gene end was trimmed by 6 bases and the J gene end by 4 bases; junction bases not matched to a gene: 6. Per the germline V gene, CDR1 is SNHLY and CDR2 is FYNNEI. The CDR3 here is CASRPSGGDYNEQFF. The CDR3 nucleotides are TGTGCCAGCAGACCTAGCGGGGGCGATTACAATGAGCAGTTCTTC.

The chain recombines TRBV7-8 with TRBJ2-5, with 15 bases identical to TRBD2. The germline V gene has CDR1 SGHVS and CDR2 FQNEAQ. This CDR3 region has 16 residues. The V and J ends lost 7 bases and 5 bases, in that order; junction bases with no gene match: 8. The DNA of the CDR3 is TGTGCCAGCAATACGGGACTAGCGGGAGGATGGGAGACCCAGTACTTC. Protein: CASNTGLAGGWETQYF. Drawing the rest from reference TRBV7-8 and TRBJ2-5, the complete variable domain is GAGVSQSPRYKVAKRGQDVALRCDPISGHVSLFWYQQALGQGPEFLTYFQNEAQLDKSGLPSDRFFAERPEGSVSTLKIQRTQQEDSAVYLCASNTGLAGGWETQYFGPGTRLLVL.

This clone was detected only once. This chain joins TRBV18 and TRBJ2-5; D perhaps matches TRBD2 (6 bases). CDR1 KGHSH and CDR2 LQKENI come from the germline V gene. This CDR3 has 14 residues. Trimming stripped 3 bases from V and 4 bases from J, with 12 bases between. CDR3 DNA sequence: TGTGCCAGCTCACCGGGACTCGCGTTAGAGACCCAGTACTTC. Its protein product is CASSPGLALETQYF.

In nucleotides, the CDR3 is TGTGCCAGCAGTACCTATCCGGGACTAGCGGGAGGGCACAGCCCAGATACGCAGTATTTT. Encoded protein: CASSTYPGLAGGHSPDTQYF. The chain employs TRBV2 and TRBJ2-3; 16 positions match TRBD2. V shed 5 bases and J 4 bases; nucleotides not matched to a gene: 15. The length of the CDR3 is 20 residues. CDR1 is SNHLY and CDR2 is FYNNEI in the germline V gene.

The chain recombines TRBV2 with TRBJ2-7, with D hard to call. The CDR3 is 12 amino acids. Germline V CDR1 and CDR2: SNHLY, FYNNEI. V dropped 5 bases and J dropped 7 bases, with 12 bases sitting between them. The chain's CDR3 is CASSPPRREQYF. The CDR3 DNA reads as TGTGCCAGCAGTCCCCCCCGCCGGGAGCAGTACTTC.

The V call is TRBV7-2, the J call TRBJ2-2, with a possible D match to TRBD2 (6 bases). The CDR3 is made up of 15 amino acids. Trimming stripped 5 bases from V and 3 bases from J, with 13 bases between. The V gene's germline CDR1 is SGHTA and CDR2 FQGNSA. The CDR3 loop is CASSPGLLDTGELFF. The CDR3, as DNA: TGTGCCAGCAGCCCGGGACTGTTAGACACCGGGGAGCTGTTTTTT. The whole variable domain, filled in from reference TRBV7-2 and TRBJ2-2, reads GAGVSQSPSNKVTEKGKDVELRCDPISGHTALYWYRQSLGQGLEFLIYFQGNSAPDKSGLPSDRFSAERTGGSVSTLTIQRTQQEDSAVYLCASSPGLLDTGELFFGEGSRLTVL.

The chain combines TRBV11-3 with TRBJ2-3; D is possibly TRBD2 (5 bases). With 5 bases removed from V and 3 bases from J, the gap between germline ends came to 12 bases. The CDR3 contains 14 residues. Germline CDR1 and CDR2: SGHNT and YENEEA. The DNA of the CDR3 is TGTGCCAGCAGCGCGGACCGGGATACAGATACGCAGTATTTT. As protein: CASSADRDTDTQYF.

V usage is TRBV6-5 and J usage is TRBJ1-1; 8 positions match TRBD1. CDR1 MNHEY and CDR2 SVGAGI come from the germline V gene. The length of the CDR3 is 16 residues. Trimming cost V 2 bases and J 3 bases; bases outside gene matches: 8. The CDR3 coding sequence is TGTGCCAGCAGTTACGATTCAGGGGGCAGGGACACTGAAGCTTTCTTT. This translates into CASSYDSGGRDTEAFF.